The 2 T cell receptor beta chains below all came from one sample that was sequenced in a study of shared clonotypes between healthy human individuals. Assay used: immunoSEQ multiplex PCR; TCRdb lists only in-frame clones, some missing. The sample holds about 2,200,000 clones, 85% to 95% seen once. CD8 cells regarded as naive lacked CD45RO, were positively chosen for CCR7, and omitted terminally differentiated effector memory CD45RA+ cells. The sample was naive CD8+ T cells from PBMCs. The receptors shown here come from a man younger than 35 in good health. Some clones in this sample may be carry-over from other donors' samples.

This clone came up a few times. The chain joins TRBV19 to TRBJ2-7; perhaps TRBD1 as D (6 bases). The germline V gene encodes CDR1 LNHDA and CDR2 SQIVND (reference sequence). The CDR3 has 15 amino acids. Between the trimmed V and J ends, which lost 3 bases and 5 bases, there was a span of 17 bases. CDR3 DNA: TGTGCCAGTAGTATCAGGGGTCAGGGAAGTCACGAGCAGTACTTC. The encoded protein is CASSIRGQGSHEQYF. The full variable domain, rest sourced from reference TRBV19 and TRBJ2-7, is DGGITQSPKYLFRKEGQNVTLSCEQNLNHDAMYWYRQDPGQGLRLIYYSQIVNDFQKGDIAEGYSVSREKKESFPLTVTSAQKNPTAFYLCASSIRGQGSHEQYFGPGTRLTVT.

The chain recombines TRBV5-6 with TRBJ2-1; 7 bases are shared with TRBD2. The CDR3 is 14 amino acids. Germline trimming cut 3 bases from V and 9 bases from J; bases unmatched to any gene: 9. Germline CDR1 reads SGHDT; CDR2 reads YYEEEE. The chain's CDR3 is CASSSGTNAREQFF. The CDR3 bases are TGTGCCAGCAGCTCCGGGACTAACGCCCGTGAGCAGTTCTTC.